The 5 T cell receptor beta chains presented below share a single source sample, sequenced in a study of T cells after yellow fever vaccination. Via MiXCR, TCRdb re-called the 5' RACE reads, giving one row per CDR3 protein. The sample lists 450,000 to 600,000 distinct CDR3 sequences, approximately 12% occurring once. The sample here was PBMCs, taken on the day of the yellow fever booster vaccination. The receptors shown here come from a man in his thirties or forties who received the YFV17D yellow fever vaccine.

The table lists this clonotype with a few counts. The J gene is TRBJ1-2, the V gene TRBV15; D unresolved. The CDR3 spans 14 residues. V was trimmed by 0 bases and J by 8 bases, leaving 13 bases between them. The germline gives CDR1 LNHNV, CDR2 YYDKDF (reference sequence). This CDR3 is CATSRDPGGGGYTF. The DNA for the CDR3 is TGTGCCACCAGCAGAGATCCGGGAGGCGGGGGCTACACCTTC.

This clonotype was counted a few times. CDR3 sequence reads: CASSVDREVAEPYNEQFF. In DNA, the CDR3 is TGTGCCAGCAGCGTAGATCGGGAGGTGGCGGAACCCTACAATGAGCAGTTCTTC. This sequence joins TRBV9 and TRBJ2-1, with 7 positions matching TRBD2. This CDR3 spans 18 amino acids. CDR1 is SGDLS and CDR2 is YYNGEE in the germline V gene. Trimming removed 0 bases from V and 2 bases from J; junction bases left unmatched: 11.

V usage is TRBV19 and J usage is TRBJ2-2, with a weak D call TRBD2 (5 bases). Germline lookup yields CDR1 LNHDA and CDR2 SQIVND (reference sequence). This CDR3 contains 14 residues. The ends were cut back, 6 bases at V and 1 base at J, with 9 bases in the middle. This chain's CDR3 is CASRLAQNTGELFF. The CDR3 DNA is TGTGCCAGTAGGCTAGCACAGAACACCGGGGAGCTGTTTTTT.

The chain combines TRBV21-1 with TRBJ2-7; TRBD1 was called by the table and not checked on the DNA. TRBV21-1 is assigned pseudogene status. This CDR3 region has 16 residues. The CDR3 spells CASGNRSGTGSTEQYF. The CDR3 DNA reads TGTGCCAGCGGAAACCGTTCCGGGACAGGGAGTACCGAGCAGTACTTC.

V is TRBV3-1 and J is TRBJ1-6; 7 bases are a match to TRBD1. V lost 5 bases, J lost 10 bases, and 8 bases stayed unmatched. Germline CDR1 reads LGHDT; CDR2 reads YNNKEL (reference sequence). This CDR3 has 14 amino acids. The CDR3 DNA reads as TGTGCCAGCAGCTCAAACAGGGGTAAATCACCCCTCCACTTT. Protein sequence: CASSSNRGKSPLHF.